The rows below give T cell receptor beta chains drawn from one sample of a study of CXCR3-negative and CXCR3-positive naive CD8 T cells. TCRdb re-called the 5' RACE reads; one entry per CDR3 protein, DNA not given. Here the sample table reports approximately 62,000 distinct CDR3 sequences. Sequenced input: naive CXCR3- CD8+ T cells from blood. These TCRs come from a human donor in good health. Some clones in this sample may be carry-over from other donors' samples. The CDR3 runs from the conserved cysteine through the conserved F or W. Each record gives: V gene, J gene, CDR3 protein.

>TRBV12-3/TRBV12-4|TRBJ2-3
CASSSTGPEGTQYF
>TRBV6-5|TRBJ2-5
CASSAPGTPISQYF
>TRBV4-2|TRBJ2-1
CASSQVDVLAGGQYNEQFF
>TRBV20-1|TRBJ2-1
CSARDGKRSSSYNEQFF
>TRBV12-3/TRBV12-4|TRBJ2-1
CASSPPVTYNEQFF
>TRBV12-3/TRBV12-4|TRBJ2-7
CASTFVGQGDREQYF
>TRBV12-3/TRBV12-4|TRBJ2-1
CASSQLAGGSNEQFF
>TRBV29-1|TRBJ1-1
CSVLTGANTEAFF
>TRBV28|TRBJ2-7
CASSLRTSAYEQYF
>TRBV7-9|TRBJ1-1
CASSLVRGPNTEAFF
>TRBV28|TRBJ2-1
CASSFGRVEARPYNEQFF
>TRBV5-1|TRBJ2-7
CAISDWPGLAGGPRTYEQYF
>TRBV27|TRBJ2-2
CASSLEASMFTGELFF
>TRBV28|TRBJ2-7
CASSDRTNPHEQYF
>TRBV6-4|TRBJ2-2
CASSDSTGAGELFF
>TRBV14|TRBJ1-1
CASSQDLAGSTEAFF
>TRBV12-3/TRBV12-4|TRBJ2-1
CASSLPGDLSDNEQFF
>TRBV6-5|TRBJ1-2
CASSYGRENYGYTF
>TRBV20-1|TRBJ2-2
CSARYPMQVDTGELFF
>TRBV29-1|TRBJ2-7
CSVVSQGGHEQYF
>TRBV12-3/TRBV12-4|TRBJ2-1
CASSSQRDNEQFF
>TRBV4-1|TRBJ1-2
CASSQERSLVDYGYTF
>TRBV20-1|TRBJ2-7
CSASSGLDYYEQYF
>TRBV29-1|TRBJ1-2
CSVELDRGNYGYTF
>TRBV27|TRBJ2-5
CASSFGTSESETQYF
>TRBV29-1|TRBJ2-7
CSVLAGSSYEQYF
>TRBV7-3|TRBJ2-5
CASSSTAGGLGEETQYF
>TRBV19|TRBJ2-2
CASSIGNTGELFF
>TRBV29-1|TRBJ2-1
CSVGAGNNEQFF
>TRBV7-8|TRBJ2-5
CASSLEVVETQYF
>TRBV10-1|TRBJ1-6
CASFNRRQSPLHF
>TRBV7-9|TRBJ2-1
CASSFRSGGYNEQFF
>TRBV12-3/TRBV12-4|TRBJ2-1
CASSMIAGGYNEQFF
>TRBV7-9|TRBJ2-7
CASSAPPTSGATYEQYF
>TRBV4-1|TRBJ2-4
CASSQGQGDIQYF
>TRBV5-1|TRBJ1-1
CASSLADTGPNTEAFF
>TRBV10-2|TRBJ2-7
CASSARQGEGYEQYF